The rows below give T cell receptor beta chains drawn from one sample of a study of lymphopenia after photon versus proton radiotherapy. Clones were read by immunoSEQ multiplex PCR, and TCRdb kept only the in-frame ones, dropping some. The sample consists of roughly 32,000 clones, around 94% of them appearing once. The starting material was peripheral blood, obtained from a patient treated with photon-based radiotherapy. All receptors come from a woman in her forties or fifties with cholangiocarcinoma. CDR3s include the opening cysteine and the closing phenylalanine or tryptophan.

v_call cdr3_length cdr3_aa
TRBV6-1 15 CAVRDGNPDGYGYTF
TRBV27 14 CASSPRQGTYEQYF
TRBV6-1 13 CASTTSGAKTQYF
TRBV7-2 17 CASSPGGGVRGLSGYTF
TRBV11-2 15 CASSFISGGPDTQYF
TRBV27 17 CASSFIGPRATNEKLFF
TRBV10-3 16 CAISDQRKKYSFGQYF
TRBV5-6 15 CASSLYNRPNNEQFF
TRBV7-2 16 CASSLNRQGLSYGYTF
TRBV27 12 CASRKGGNGYTF
TRBV25-1 15 CASSDPGQYDQPQHF
TRBV4-1 14 CASSRAFPRYGYTF
TRBV19 17 CASSDTGTSFMGETQYF
TRBV7-2 13 CASSLNTAGGYTF
TRBV6-5 14 CASSTGGGRYGYTF
TRBV28 15 CASSLGAPGNQPQHF
TRBV6-5 12 CASSDYRTEAFF
TRBV4-1 16 CASSQEGRGRGSRYTF
TRBV19 15 CASSLPGGRGGGYTF
TRBV18 17 CASSRNSRTGGIDEQFF
TRBV14 16 CASSPYHLNGGNEQYF
TRBV7-9 18 CASSFRVSGGARTDTQYF
TRBV7-9 15 CASSPGQGLNTEAFF
TRBV29-1 14 CSVMTGGSSYEQYF
TRBV6-5 15 CASNAQAFRDYEQYF
TRBV18 14 CASSPIGGDFEAFF
TRBV5-1 16 CASSLLGGIGDTEAFF
TRBV29-1 12 CSVEGEAYGYTF
TRBV7-9 15 CASSLVQGRENTIYF
TRBV10-2 16 CASSESSSSGGAEQYF
TRBV6-1 18 CASSAEPPGTVSGNTIYF
TRBV5-1 17 CASSSRIAGSGANVLTF
TRBV6-1 17 CASSDRQGTGVNSPLHF
TRBV4-3 17 CASSQERQGARGNIQYF
TRBV11-2 15 CASSLSSGANSPLHF
TRBV7-9 15 CASSLPGPPGNTIYF
TRBV5-1 14 CASSSIGIKGEAFF
TRBV2 14 CASSEQRINQPQHF
TRBV19 13 CASAQMANEKLFF
TRBV10-3 16 CAISEAPGQGNEKLFF
TRBV6-6 14 CASTTEARGTEAFF
TRBV9 15 CASSSGGATNEKLFF
TRBV6-1 14 CASSEFIQADGYTF
TRBV4-2 13 CASSGGLYNEQFF
TRBV19 16 CASSIVAAAMGQPQHF
TRBV7-2 14 CASSSRLAGDTQYF
TRBV19 17 CASSILSRQGGGAGYTF
TRBV9 13 CASSGRINYGYTF
TRBV5-1 14 CASSPDTVNTEAFF
TRBV2 15 CASSEAGGSPYEQYF
TRBV7-6 12 CASSPPGNEQFF
TRBV6-6 14 CASSYGSVSYEQYF
TRBV5-6 13 CASSLDGYTEAFF
TRBV7-9 12 CASSPGREKLFF